This TCR beta chain was recorded in a study of vaccination and CD4 T cells after COVID-19. Cultured CD4+ T-cell DNA underwent Oncomine TCR Beta short-read sequencing. Scientists extracted genomic DNA from CD4+ T cells grown in culture. TCRdb called the PCR reads again in MiXCR, with one record for every CDR3 protein. This sample has some 2,000 distinct CDR3 sequences, with about half found just once. Regarding treatment: approximately 11-day PBMC culture with coronavirus spike peptide pools or control peptides (ViraFEST assay). Half of the medium was exchanged for fresh IL-2 medium, first on day 3 and then on day 7. With respect to this clonotype: What it binds is not known.

The clonotype comes from a human donor who had recovered from COVID-19. The source material was CD4+ T cells from blood, cultured in vitro, sampled after SARS-CoV-2 vaccination.

The CDR3 sequence is CSASLTPETQYF. The CDR3 DNA follows: TGCAGTGCTAGTCTGACGCCAGAGACCCAGTACTTC. The chain combines TRBV20-1 with TRBJ2-5; no firm D call. Germline assignment: CDR1 DFQATT and CDR2 SNEGSKA (reference sequence). Trimming took 3 bases from V and 4 from J, leaving 9 bases between them. This CDR3 spans 12 amino acids.